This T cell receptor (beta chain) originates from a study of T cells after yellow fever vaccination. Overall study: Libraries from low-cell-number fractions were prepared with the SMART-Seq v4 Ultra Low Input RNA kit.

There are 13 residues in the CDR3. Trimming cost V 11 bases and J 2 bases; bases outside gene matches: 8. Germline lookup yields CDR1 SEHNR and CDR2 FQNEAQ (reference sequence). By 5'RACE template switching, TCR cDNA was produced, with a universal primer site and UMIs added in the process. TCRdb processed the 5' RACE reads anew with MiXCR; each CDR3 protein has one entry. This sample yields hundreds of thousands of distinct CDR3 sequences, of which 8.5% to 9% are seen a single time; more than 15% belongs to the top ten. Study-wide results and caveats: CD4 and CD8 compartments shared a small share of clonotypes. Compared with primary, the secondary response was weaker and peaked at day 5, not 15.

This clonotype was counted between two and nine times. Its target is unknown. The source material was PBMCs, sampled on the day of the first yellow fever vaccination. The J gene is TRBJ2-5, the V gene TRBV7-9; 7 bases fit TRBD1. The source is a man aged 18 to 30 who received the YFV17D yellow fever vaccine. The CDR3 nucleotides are TGTGCCGGCGGGCCAGGGGGACAAGAGACCCAGTACTTC. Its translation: CAGGPGGQETQYF.